This is a list of T cell receptor beta chains from one sample in a study of blood T cell repertoires in COVID-19. The data were produced by immunoSEQ multiplex PCR, yet TCRdb's version contains in-frame clones alone and is incomplete. The sample has about 300,000 clones, roughly 89% seen once; the top ten hold approximately 4%. Sample: PBMCs or T cells enriched from blood (not recorded which). The receptors derive from a woman aged 18-29 years with acute COVID-19. Each CDR3 is given with its conserved first and last residue. A D gene is named only where the DNA matches it firmly. Rows may omit the clone size; those that give it use once, few, many or a size class.

abundance: -
j_gene: TRBJ2-3
v_gene: TRBV9
d_gene: -
CDR3nt: TGTGCCAGCAGCTCCAACTCTCCCACAGATACGCAGTATTTT
CDR3aa: CASSSNSPTDTQYF

abundance: -
j_gene: TRBJ1-5
v_gene: TRBV6-5
d_gene: -
CDR3nt: TGTGCCAGCAGCCGCTCGCGGGGGGGCGATGGGCCCCAGCATTTT
CDR3aa: CASSRSRGGDGPQHF

abundance: once
j_gene: TRBJ2-7
v_gene: TRBV27
d_gene: TRBD1
CDR3nt: TGTGCCAGCAGTTTAGGGGACAGGGGCTACGAGCAGTACTTC
CDR3aa: CASSLGDRGYEQYF

abundance: -
j_gene: TRBJ1-2
v_gene: TRBV4-1
d_gene: TRBD1
CDR3nt: TGCGCCAGCAGCCAAGAGGCCTACGGGACAGGGATCAACTATGGCTACACCTTC
CDR3aa: CASSQEAYGTGINYGYTF

abundance: -
j_gene: TRBJ2-5
v_gene: TRBV28
d_gene: TRBD2
CDR3nt: TGTGCCACCCTTAGAGCGGGAGTAACCGGGTACCAAGAGACCCAGTACTTC
CDR3aa: CATLRAGVTGYQETQYF

abundance: -
j_gene: TRBJ1-5
v_gene: TRBV6-5
d_gene: TRBD1
CDR3nt: TGTGCCAGCAGAATCGACAGGGGCGAGAATCAGCCCCAGCATTTT
CDR3aa: CASRIDRGENQPQHF

abundance: -
j_gene: TRBJ2-4
v_gene: TRBV5-8
d_gene: -
CDR3nt: TGTGCCAGCACCGTTAACATTCAGTACTTC
CDR3aa: CASTVNIQYF

abundance: -
j_gene: TRBJ2-5
v_gene: TRBV19
d_gene: -
CDR3nt: TGTGCCACCGCACCCGGGGGGCGAGAGACCCAGTACTTC
CDR3aa: CATAPGGRETQYF

abundance: -
j_gene: TRBJ2-1
v_gene: TRBV10-1
d_gene: TRBD2
CDR3nt: TGCGCCAGCAGTGACGGACTAGCGGGATACAATGAGCAGTTCTTC
CDR3aa: CASSDGLAGYNEQFF

abundance: -
j_gene: TRBJ2-2
v_gene: TRBV20-1
d_gene: -
CDR3nt: TGCAGTGCTCAGCGAACCGGGGAGCTGTTTTTT
CDR3aa: CSAQRTGELFF